This T cell receptor (beta chain) was identified during a study of T cell repertoires in cytomegalovirus infection. This clonotype was detected many times. The antigen remains undetermined. CDR1 is SGHTA and CDR2 is FQGNSA in the germline V gene. The CDR3 sequence is 14 residues long. Trimming shortened V by 1 base and J by 0 bases, and 5 bases separated the two germline ends. TCRdb used MiXCR to reprocess the reads, holding one entry per CDR3 protein. The table records about a million distinct CDR3 sequences, around 32% of them present only once. Study-wide findings and caveats: Cumulative frequency (of public TCR beta family members) identified carriers of CMV plus the relevant HLA.

The source of this sequence is a human donor in good health (CMV status not recorded). Some clones in this sample may be carry-over from other donors' samples. The material was cultured CD8+ T cells from PBMCs, obtained from culture after CMV antigen stimulation. V gene TRBV7-2 combines with J gene TRBJ2-3; D remains ambiguous. CDR3 protein: CASSLDVSTDTQYF. CDR3 bases: TGTGCCAGCAGCTTAGACGTCAGCACAGATACGCAGTATTTT.